The 15 T cell receptor beta chains presented below share a single source sample, sequenced in a study of the immune and genomic landscape of osteosarcoma. Using immunoSEQ multiplex PCR, the repertoire was profiled, and TCRdb retains in-frame clones only, with some absent. This sample has 5,000 to 5,500 clones; 77% occur once, and the top ten carry approximately 6.2%. Primary, local recurrence and metastasis osteosarcoma tumors were taken after treatment from poor-prognosis patients. Material for sequencing was osteosarcoma tumor tissue from the lung. These receptors originate from a human donor with osteosarcoma.

The chain carries TRBV14 and TRBJ1-3; D is unresolved. V lost 5 bases and J 0 bases, leaving 14 bases between the germline ends. The germline gives CDR1 SGHDN, CDR2 FVKESK. The CDR3 covers 16 residues. The DNA for the CDR3 is TGTGCCAGCAGCTTCCCGGGCCCATGCTCTGGAAACACCATATATTTT. Protein sequence: CASSFPGPCSGNTIYF.

The genes are TRBV7-9 and TRBJ2-1, with D perhaps given as TRBD1 or TRBD2 (5 bases each). The CDR3 sequence is 14 residues long. Germline V lookup: CDR1 SEHNR, CDR2 FQNEAQ (reference sequence). V was shortened by 2 bases and J by 6 bases, with 11 bases between the two germline ends. The CDR3 DNA reads TGTGCCAGCAGCTTATTTTGGGGACCCAATGAGCAGTTCTTC. Translating it yields CASSLFWGPNEQFF.

The chain links TRBV4-1 to TRBJ1-4; 10 bases agree with TRBD1. This CDR3 contains 14 residues. Looked up from germline, CDR1 is MGHRA and CDR2 is YSYEKL. The trim removed 5 bases at V and 8 bases at J, leaving 5 bases unmatched. The CDR3 spells CASSAGTGDEKLFF. The CDR3 bases are TGCGCCAGCAGCGCCGGGACAGGGGACGAAAAACTGTTTTTT.

This clone was counted only a few times. CDR3 nucleotides: TGCGCCAGCAGCCAAGATGGCGGCTACACCTTC. It is translated as CASSQDGGYTF. This chain connects TRBV4-3 to TRBJ1-2; D gene ambiguous. CDR1 is LGHNA, CDR2 YSLEER, per germline. V dropped 0 bases and J dropped 8 bases, with 4 bases sitting between them. This CDR3 contains 11 residues.

The chain joins TRBV5-6 to TRBJ2-1, with D perhaps TRBD2 (5 bases). The CDR3 runs 16 residues. V was pared by 4 bases and J by 0 bases, with 14 bases between. Germline assignment: CDR1 SGHDT and CDR2 YYEEEE. The CDR3 bases are TGTGCCAGCAGCCCGGAAGCGGCCTGCTCCTACAATGAGCAGTTCTTC. Translating it yields CASSPEAACSYNEQFF. Together with reference TRBV5-6 and TRBJ2-1, the CDR3 gives the full variable domain: DAGVTQSPTHLIKTRGQQVTLRCSPKSGHDTVSWYQQALGQGPQFIFQYYEEEERQRGNFPDRFSGHQFPNYSSELNVNALLLGDSALYLCASSPEAACSYNEQFFGPGTRLTVL.

The chain couples TRBV15 to TRBJ2-7; the D call may be TRBD1 or TRBD2 (5 bases each). Trimming took off 6 bases at V and 2 bases at J, with 11 bases between the two ends. The CDR3 totals 13 residues. Germline V gene data show CDR1 as LNHNV and CDR2 as YYDKDF (reference sequence). The CDR3 region is CATSAGATYEQYF. DNA for the CDR3: TGTGCCACCAGTGCCGGGGCCACCTACGAGCAGTACTTC.

The rearrangement links TRBV13 to TRBJ2-3; TRBD2 is a possible D gene (6 bases). Germline CDR1 reads PRHDT; CDR2 reads FYEKMQ (reference sequence). CDR3 length equals 15 residues. V lost 5 bases to trimming and J lost 2 bases, with 14 bases between them. CDR3: CASSRGTFDTDTQYF. The CDR3 nucleotides read TGTGCCAGCAGCCGCGGGACGTTCGACACAGATACGCAGTATTTT.

The chain is built from TRBV6-6 and TRBJ1-2; the D is unclear. This CDR3 region has 13 residues. V gave up 7 bases and J gave up 1 base, with 10 bases separating them. The V gene's germline CDR1 is MNHNY and CDR2 SVGAGI (reference sequence). CDR3 bases: TGTGCCAGCACTCATGGGGTTAACTATGGCTACACCTTC. Translated: CASTHGVNYGYTF.

The chain joins TRBV30 to TRBJ2-7, with D possibly TRBD2 on 5 matching bases. From germline, CDR1 is GTSNPN and CDR2 SVGIG (reference sequence). The CDR3 sequence is 12 residues long. With 6 bases removed from V and 2 bases from J, the gap between germline ends came to 11 bases. CDR3 loop: CACRGSTYEQYF. CDR3 nucleotides: TGTGCCTGCAGAGGGTCTACCTACGAGCAGTACTTC.

In this sample, this clone turned up a few times. J is TRBJ2-2 and V is TRBV7-2; no firm D call. This CDR3 has 12 residues. V lost 4 bases to trimming and J lost 3 bases, with 3 bases between them. CDR1 is SGHTA, CDR2 FQGNSA, per germline. Written as DNA, the CDR3 is TGTGCCAGCAGCTATCACACCGGGGAGCTGTTTTTT. This gives the protein CASSYHTGELFF.

This rearrangement joins TRBV19 to TRBJ2-7; TRBD1 matches 7 bases. Unmatched junction bases numbered 11, after V lost 3 bases and J lost 0 bases. From germline, CDR1 is LNHDA and CDR2 SQIVND (reference sequence). The CDR3 length is 17 residues. In nucleotides, the CDR3 is TGTGCCAGTAGTATTCATGAAGGGGGCGAGATCTCCTACGAGCAGTACTTC. Translating gives CASSIHEGGEISYEQYF.

The chain couples TRBV9 to TRBJ2-1; possibly TRBD2 for D (5 bases). CDR1 and CDR2 (germline): SGDLS, YYNGEE. The CDR3 has 15 amino acids. V dropped 4 bases and J dropped 2 bases, with 13 bases sitting between them. The CDR3 DNA is TGTGCCAGCAGCCCCACACTAGGAACCTACAATGAGCAGTTCTTC. Protein sequence: CASSPTLGTYNEQFF.

The V and J genes are TRBV7-8 and TRBJ2-5; D may be TRBD1 or TRBD2 (6 bases each). This CDR3 contains 14 residues. Per germline, CDR1 SGHVS and CDR2 FQNEAQ. V was cut by 2 bases and J by 5 bases, with 12 bases left in between. The CDR3 DNA reads as TGTGCCAGCAGCTTAACGGGGGCGGGCGAGACCCAGTACTTC. Translated: CASSLTGAGETQYF. Drawing the rest from reference TRBV7-8 and TRBJ2-5, the complete variable domain is GAGVSQSPRYKVAKRGQDVALRCDPISGHVSLFWYQQALGQGPEFLTYFQNEAQLDKSGLPSDRFFAERPEGSVSTLKIQRTQQEDSAVYLCASSLTGAGETQYFGPGTRLLVL.

The J gene is TRBJ2-7, the V gene TRBV7-8, with TRBD1 matching 10 bases. Germline-derived CDR1 and CDR2 are SGHVS and FQNEAQ. The CDR3 has 13 residues. The J segment lost 5 bases and the V segment lost 5 bases, leaving 3 bases of the junction unmatched. The CDR3, as DNA: TGTGCCAGCAGCGTCGGGACAGGGGACGAGCAGTACTTC. The encoded protein is CASSVGTGDEQYF. The whole variable domain, remainder taken from reference TRBV7-8 and TRBJ2-7, is GAGVSQSPRYKVAKRGQDVALRCDPISGHVSLFWYQQALGQGPEFLTYFQNEAQLDKSGLPSDRFFAERPEGSVSTLKIQRTQQEDSAVYLCASSVGTGDEQYFGPGTRLTVT.

Written as DNA, the CDR3 is TGTGCCACCACACGCCGGGGACAGGAGGGTGAAAAACTGTTTTTT. It yields the protein CATTRRGQEGEKLFF. The chain has TRBV19 and TRBJ1-4, with 8 bases that match TRBD1. With 10 bases clipped from V and 7 bases from J, the junction kept 14 bases outside the gene matches. The CDR3 spans 15 residues. Germline V gene sequence: CDR1 LNHDA, CDR2 SQIVND (reference sequence).